This TCR beta chain was captured in a study of blood T cell repertoires in COVID-19 (dated by TCRdb to about 2020). Looking at the study overall: Collaborator samples came from the United States, Italy and Spain and covered acute and convalescent phases of COVID-19. The prospective study material was composed of cDNA or gDNA derived from T cells, B-cell-depleted T cells, or PBMCs. The dataset comprised deeply sampled blood TCRbeta repertoires from subjects exposed to, actively infected with, or recovered from COVID-19. The repertoires were made available in a free public database intended to serve as a resource for research on the immune response to SARS-CoV-2. Samples were obtained from the ongoing ImmuneRACE study (first 160 participants) and from over 1,000 subjects provided by 6 global collaborators. Sample metadata almost always included a de-identified subject ID, COVID-19 status, age in years and sex. HLA class I and class II types, where available, came from metadata supplied by the sample provider rather than from assay-based typing.

TCRbeta CDR3 regions were amplified from genomic DNA by means of the immunoSEQ Assay, a bias-controlled multiplex PCR. Regarding the original processing steps: The number of nucleated cells in each sample was estimated by amplification of reference gene primers within the assay. To quantify the absolute abundance of each unique TCRbeta CDR3 rearrangement, sequence reads were collapsed and filtered. For each sample, productive Simpson clonality was calculated as the square root of Simpson's diversity index across productive rearrangements. TCRdb provides this immuneACCESS table in a form limited to in-frame rearrangements. Some clones are lacking; in checked studies, under half of them reflect an unresolved V gene, and why the rest are absent is not known. That table gives V, J and clone size, and the DNA gave D and trimming. For this sample the table gives about 250,000 clones, of which around 80% were detected only once. In total, the top ten clones hold around 30% of the sample.

The CDR3 contains 14 residues, cysteine and phenylalanine counted. Solely the CDR3 DNA is kept, with 42 bases framed from the first base. Ends trimmed: V by 4 bases, J by 4 bases; bases unmatched to a gene: 7. According to the germline V gene, CDR1 reads MGHRA and CDR2 reads YSYEKL. Details on this clone: The antigen this receptor binds is unknown. No quality values exist for individual bases; no much larger clone is one base distant.

Points the paper makes about the study in general: How much clinical and demographic metadata was included differed by source and by participant, and the metadata was provided uncurated.

Each collaborating institution followed its own protocols to collect whole blood in K2EDTA tubes. Collaborator samples were shipped for TCRbeta analysis as frozen whole blood, isolated PBMCs, or DNA extracted from either sample type. The chain employs TRBV4-1 and TRBJ2-7; the central 7 bases match TRBD1. The TCR comes from a man aged 35-49 years with acute or convalescent COVID-19. The specimen was peripheral blood. The DNA sequence reads TGCGCCAGCAGCCGAGGTCTACAGGGGTACGAGCAGTACTTC. It translates to CASSRGLQGYEQYF.